This TCR beta chain was documented in a study of shared clonotypes between healthy human individuals. Naive CD8 isolation took CD45RO-negative cells positively selected for CCR7 and excluded terminally differentiated effector memory CD45RA+ cells. Some 30,000 T cell genomes, or roughly 180 ng DNA, went into the sorted-subset replicate PCRs. Profiled with immunoSEQ multiplex PCR; TCRdb holds only in-frame clones, not every one. Among hundreds of thousands of clones, around 93% were seen once, and the ten largest hold approximately 25%. Sequencing used naive CD8+ T cells sorted from blood. The receptor's source is a man younger than 40 in good health.

The CDR3 DNA reads as TGTGCCATCAGTGACATGCAGGGGGCGCGGGTCGAGCAGTACTTC. This encodes CAISDMQGARVEQYF. The chain combines TRBV10-3 with TRBJ2-7, with 8 bases identical to TRBD1. This CDR3 spans 15 amino acids. The germline gives CDR1 ENHRY, CDR2 SYGVKD. After removal of 3 bases from V and 6 bases from J, the junction contained 10 bases not matched to a gene.